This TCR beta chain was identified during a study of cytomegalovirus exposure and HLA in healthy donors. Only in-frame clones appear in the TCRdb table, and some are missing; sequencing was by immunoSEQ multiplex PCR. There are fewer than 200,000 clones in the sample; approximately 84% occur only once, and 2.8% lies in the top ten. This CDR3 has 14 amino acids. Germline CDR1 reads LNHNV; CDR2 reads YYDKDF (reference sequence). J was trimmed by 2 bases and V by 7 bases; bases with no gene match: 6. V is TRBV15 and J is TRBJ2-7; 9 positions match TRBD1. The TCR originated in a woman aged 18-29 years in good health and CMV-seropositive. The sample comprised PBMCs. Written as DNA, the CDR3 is TGTGCCACCACCGCGGACAGGGGCCCCTACGAGCAGTACTTC. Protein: CATTADRGPYEQYF.